This T cell receptor beta chain originates from a study of cytomegalovirus exposure and HLA in healthy donors. This clone was recorded a few times. This CDR3 is built from 15 residues. V was cut by 5 bases and J by 2 bases, with 16 bases left in between. Germline CDR1 reads MNHNS; CDR2 reads SASEGT. The PCR was carried out with 60 Vbeta primers and 13 Jbeta primers. Here immunoSEQ multiplex PCR was the method, and the copy in TCRdb shows in-frame clones only, minus some. In the table there are some 130,000 clones, roughly 77% of which are singletons. Input material: PBMCs. This receptor was identified in a woman in her thirties or forties in good health and CMV-seropositive. The chain links TRBV6-1 to TRBJ2-7; maybe TRBD2 (7 bases). The chain's CDR3 is CASSWEGRDTYEQYF. CDR3 bases: TGTGCCAGCAGTTGGGAAGGGAGGGACACCTACGAGCAGTACTTC.